This TCR beta chain originates from a study of T cell responses to AZD1222 COVID-19 vaccine. As for the study in general: Second-dose schedules of about 4 or about 12 weeks were combined. Findings and caveats of the study: Spike-wide vaccine-associated CD4 TCRs dominated at 160-218 and 743-854. Mostly white British, mostly female donors; authors suggested clonal diversity may be underestimated. Repertoires were obtained only post-peak T cell response.

Trimming at V came to 10 bases and at J to 7 bases, leaving 6 bases not matched to a gene. The CDR3 has 11 amino acids. Germline V CDR1 and CDR2: ENHRY, SYGVKD. For this clone: Its antigen remains unknown.

TCRdb keeps only in-frame clones here, not all; method: immunoSEQ multiplex PCR. This repertoire shows about 120,000 clones, 90% to 95% found once; its top ten account for approximately 3.1%. The receptor's source is an adult in good health. The rearrangement links TRBV10-3 to TRBJ2-7, with 8 bases aligning to TRBD1. The sequences come from peripheral blood, collected on day 0 of AZD1222 vaccination. For the CDR3, the DNA is TGTGCCACGCGACAGGGGAGGGAGCAGTACTTC. It translates to CATRQGREQYF.